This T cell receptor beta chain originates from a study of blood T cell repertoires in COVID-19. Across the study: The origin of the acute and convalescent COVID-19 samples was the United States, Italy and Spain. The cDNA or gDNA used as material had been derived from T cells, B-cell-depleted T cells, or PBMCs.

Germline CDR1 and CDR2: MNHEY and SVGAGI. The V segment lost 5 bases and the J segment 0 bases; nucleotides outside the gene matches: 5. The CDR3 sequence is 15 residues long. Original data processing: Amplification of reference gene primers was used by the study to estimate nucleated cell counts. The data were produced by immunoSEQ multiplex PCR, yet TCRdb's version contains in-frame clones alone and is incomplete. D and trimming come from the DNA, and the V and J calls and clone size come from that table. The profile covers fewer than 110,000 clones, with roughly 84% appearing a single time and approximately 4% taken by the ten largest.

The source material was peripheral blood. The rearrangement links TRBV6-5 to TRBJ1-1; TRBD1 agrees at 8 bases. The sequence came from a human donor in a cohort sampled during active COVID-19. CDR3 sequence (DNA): TGTGCCAGCAGTCCACGGACAGGGTTGAACACTGAAGCTTTCTTT. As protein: CASSPRTGLNTEAFF.